Listed below are T cell receptor beta chains from one sample, sequenced in a study of T cell repertoires in cytomegalovirus infection. TCRdb reanalysed the reads using MiXCR and keeps one entry per CDR3 protein. The sample carries roughly 140,000 distinct CDR3 sequences, about 20% recorded once. The sample comprised PBMCs. The receptors stem from a human donor in good health (CMV status not recorded). Some clones in this sample may be carry-over from other donors' samples. Each CDR3 is given with its conserved first and last residue. Each record gives: V gene, J gene, CDR3 protein.

TRBV7-2	TRBJ2-7	CASSLASGPYEQYF
TRBV6-5	TRBJ1-5	CASSYGQGDQPQHF
TRBV7-2	TRBJ2-5	CASRRDRGRQETQYF
TRBV28	TRBJ2-6	CASRTGYGANVLTF
TRBV6-2/TRBV6-3	TRBJ2-3	CASSYDPSRTGPHLDTQYF
TRBV6-2/TRBV6-3	TRBJ2-5	CASNPGRRGETQYF
TRBV29-1	TRBJ2-1	CSVRQGRHRSSGPPGNEQFF
TRBV24-1	TRBJ2-1	CATSDAQTTSGNPSNEQFF
TRBV28	TRBJ1-1	CATSEELRGSTNTEAFF
TRBV3-1	TRBJ2-5	CASSQEWTSGETQYF
TRBV29-1	TRBJ2-3	CSFSGTSGSGTDTQYF
TRBV7-6	TRBJ2-2	CASSLPGEGNTGELFF
TRBV30	TRBJ1-4	CAWSEDVGGDEKLFF
TRBV7-2	TRBJ2-1	CASSLRGGTSTTAEQFF
TRBV7-9	TRBJ2-5	CASSLRRYQETQYF
TRBV28	TRBJ1-6	CASSLPPWSVSPLHF
TRBV6-5	TRBJ1-1	CASSYTTDLNTEAFF
TRBV14	TRBJ2-3	CASSQGRTSGRTDTQYF
TRBV20-1	TRBJ2-5	CSARDLTGQTQYF
TRBV10-3	TRBJ2-7	CAITTRVGPYEQYF
TRBV7-9	TRBJ1-1	CASSPGGETEAFF
TRBV28	TRBJ1-5	CASSSMHDGQGKRISNQPQHF
TRBV28	TRBJ1-2	CASSFSVDYGYTF
TRBV11-2	TRBJ2-3	CASSFRGGSTDTQYF
TRBV7-2	TRBJ1-3	CASSVTGTLSGNTIYF
TRBV7-2	TRBJ1-5	CASSRQINQPQHF
TRBV20-1	TRBJ1-3	CSVLPDRGQDTIYF
TRBV6-2/TRBV6-3	TRBJ2-3	CASGAGVRADTQYF
TRBV6-1	TRBJ1-5	CASSEAAGRSNQPQHF
TRBV7-9	TRBJ2-5	CASSPSGGGEGWETQYF
TRBV4-1	TRBJ1-3	CASSQVGGNTIYF
TRBV7-8	TRBJ2-3	CASSETVAGGTDTQYF
TRBV2	TRBJ2-1	CASSDVSRASNEQFF
TRBV2	TRBJ2-1	CASRVRTSANEQFF
TRBV29-1	TRBJ1-2	CSVQKEGAGPDGYTF
TRBV28	TRBJ1-4	CASTNGANEKLFF
TRBV30	TRBJ2-1	CAWSVGSSYNEQFF
TRBV18	TRBJ2-2	CASSPIVLAVITGELFF
TRBV7-3	TRBJ2-3	CASSAGTARTDTQYF
TRBV6-5	TRBJ1-2	CASQDRGDPDGYTF
TRBV7-2	TRBJ2-7	CASSLATQGTYEQYF
TRBV7-3	TRBJ2-1	CASSSRPGQGDEQFF
TRBV7-9	TRBJ2-7	CASSLEVGRAYEQYF
TRBV12-3/TRBV12-4	TRBJ2-1	CASSLDDRGEQFF
TRBV7-6	TRBJ2-3	CASSLRGGTGGSRPNTDTQYF
TRBV7-2	TRBJ2-7	CASSPAGTEVEQYF
TRBV7-2	TRBJ2-7	CASSLGQGLNVEQYF
TRBV5-6	TRBJ2-7	CASSETSGRHEQYF